Shown below are 23 T cell receptor beta chains from a single sample sequenced in a study of shared clonotypes between healthy human individuals. Naive CD8 isolation took CD45RO-negative cells positively selected for CCR7 and excluded terminally differentiated effector memory CD45RA+ cells. TCRdb's copy holds only in-frame clones and misses some; the assay was immunoSEQ multiplex PCR. The sample lists about 2 million clones; approximately 94% were seen once. The sequencing sample was made of naive CD8+ T cells sorted from blood. The receptor set was obtained from a man aged 18 to 35 in good health.

The chain recombines TRBV25-1 with TRBJ2-7; possible D gene TRBD1, 6 bases. Germline loops: CDR1 MGHDK, CDR2 SYGVNS. This CDR3 has 13 amino acids. V lost 5 bases and J lost 1, with 9 bases in between. CDR3 in amino acids: CASSTRGSYEQYF. In DNA form, the CDR3 reads TGTGCCAGCAGTACCAGGGGTTCCTACGAGCAGTACTTC.

This chain joins TRBV28 and TRBJ2-7; D might be TRBD1 or TRBD2, each matching 6 bases. Germline-derived CDR1 and CDR2 are MDHEN and SYDVKM. Trimming left V 2 bases short and J 1 base short, with 9 bases between. The CDR3 is 14 amino acids. This CDR3 reads CASSLTGRSYEQYF. The CDR3 DNA follows: TGTGCCAGCAGTTTAACAGGGAGGTCCTACGAGCAGTACTTC.

The chain uses TRBV27 and TRBJ2-1; a weak D match, TRBD2 (6 bases). Germline lookup yields CDR1 MNHEY and CDR2 SMNVEV (reference sequence). The CDR3 has 16 amino acids. Trimming pared 4 bases from V and 5 bases from J, leaving 18 bases between. CDR3 sequence: CASSSSWGESHNEQFF. The CDR3 bases are TGTGCCAGCAGTTCTTCTTGGGGGGAGTCCCACAATGAGCAGTTCTTC.

In the case of this clone: Other nucleotide sequences from this sample produce the same CDR3. The rearrangement links TRBV30 to TRBJ2-1; D remains ambiguous. CDR1 GTSNPN and CDR2 SVGIG come from the germline V gene (reference sequence). This CDR3 has 12 amino acids. V dropped 2 bases and J dropped 7 bases, with 9 bases sitting between them. The CDR3 DNA is TGTGCCTGGAGTCCCCAAGGGAATGAGCAGTTCTTC. Translated: CAWSPQGNEQFF.

This rearrangement joins TRBV27 to TRBJ2-7, with a possible D match to TRBD2 (5 bases). V lost 5 bases, J lost 4 bases, and 18 bases lay in between. The germline V gene encodes CDR1 MNHEY and CDR2 SMNVEV (reference sequence). The CDR3 spans 15 residues. CDR3 region: CASSLTAGREYEQYF. DNA of the CDR3: TGTGCCAGCAGTCTCACGGCGGGTAGGGAATACGAGCAGTACTTC.

The chain links TRBV28 to TRBJ1-5; possible D gene TRBD1, 5 bases. CDR3 size: 16 residues. V was shortened by 4 bases and J by 0 bases, with 13 bases between the two germline ends. CDR1 is MDHEN, CDR2 SYDVKM, per germline. CDR3 amino acids: CASSSRQSYSNQPQHF. CDR3 nucleotides: TGTGCCAGCAGTTCCCGACAGAGCTATAGCAATCAGCCCCAGCATTTT. Full variable domain (rest looked up from reference TRBV28 and TRBJ1-5): DVKVTQSSRYLVKRTGEKVFLECVQDMDHENMFWYRQDPGLGLRLIYFSYDVKMKEKGDIPEGYSVSREKKERFSLILESASTNQTSMYLCASSSRQSYSNQPQHFGDGTRLSIL.

This sequence joins TRBV19 and TRBJ1-2; 8 bases line up with TRBD1. V gave up 8 bases and J gave up 6 bases; unmatched junction bases: 8. The CDR3 sequence is 13 residues long. CDR1 is LNHDA and CDR2 is SQIVND in the germline V gene (reference sequence). This CDR3 reads CASGLAGGDGYTF. For the CDR3, the DNA is TGTGCCAGTGGCTTAGCAGGGGGCGATGGCTACACCTTC. The full variable domain, its missing parts supplied by reference TRBV19 and TRBJ1-2, is DGGITQSPKYLFRKEGQNVTLSCEQNLNHDAMYWYRQDPGQGLRLIYYSQIVNDFQKGDIAEGYSVSREKKESFPLTVTSAQKNPTAFYLCASGLAGGDGYTFGSGTRLTVV.

The rearrangement uses TRBV10-3 and TRBJ2-7; D unresolved. Trimming shortened V by 2 bases and J by 3 bases, and 8 bases separated the two germline ends. The CDR3 is made up of 13 amino acids. CDR1 and CDR2 from the germline V gene are ENHRY and SYGVKD. The CDR3 DNA reads TGTGCCATCAGTGAGGAACCGGGCTACGAGCAGTACTTC. Residues: CAISEEPGYEQYF.

This clone was observed a single time. The identical CDR3 is also encoded by other nucleotide sequences in the sample. The chain links TRBV27 to TRBJ2-7; D uncertain. Germline V gene data show CDR1 as MNHEY and CDR2 as SMNVEV (reference sequence). The CDR3 extends over 13 amino acids. V was cut by 4 bases and J by 1 base, with 8 bases left in between. The CDR3 loop reads CASSYRQSYEQYF. In DNA, the CDR3 is TGTGCCAGCAGTTATCGACAATCCTACGAGCAGTACTTC.

This chain joins TRBV13 and TRBJ1-3; unclear D gene. The CDR3 is 11 amino acids. Per germline, CDR1 PRHDT and CDR2 FYEKMQ (reference sequence). V lost 3 bases to trimming and J lost 6 bases, with 3 bases between them. For the CDR3, the DNA is TGTGCCAGCAGCTTCCAAAACACCATATATTTT. Translated, it gives CASSFQNTIYF.

The V call is TRBV27, the J call TRBJ1-1, with 12 bases matching TRBD1. The CDR3 contains 18 residues. Germline loops: CDR1 MNHEY, CDR2 SMNVEV (reference sequence). Trimming cost V 6 bases and J 3 bases; bases outside gene matches: 14. CDR3 in amino acids: CASSLIWDRGREDTEAFF. CDR3 nucleotides: TGTGCCAGCAGCTTGATCTGGGACAGGGGGCGCGAGGACACTGAAGCTTTCTTT.

V gene TRBV27 combines with J gene TRBJ2-1, with 10 bases lining up with TRBD2. Trimming took 2 bases from V and 7 from J; bases not matched to a gene: 14. Per the germline V gene, CDR1 is MNHEY and CDR2 is SMNVEV (reference sequence). CDR3 length: 18 amino acids. The CDR3 spells CASSLAHPAGGWGNEQFF. The CDR3 nucleotides are TGTGCCAGCAGTTTAGCCCACCCAGCGGGAGGGTGGGGGAATGAGCAGTTCTTC.

This clone was seen just once. The V call is TRBV18, the J call TRBJ2-2, with D maybe TRBD1 (6 bases). From germline, CDR1 is KGHSH and CDR2 LQKENI. The CDR3 is made up of 18 amino acids. V gave up 2 bases and J gave up 7 bases, with 23 bases separating them. The CDR3 coding sequence is TGTGCCAGCTCACCATCGGACAGTTCCAACTCTAAAAACGGGGAGCTGTTTTTT. Protein product: CASSPSDSSNSKNGELFF.

The J gene is TRBJ2-5, the V gene TRBV10-1; a possible D gene is TRBD1 (5 bases). Trimming left V 0 bases short and J 4 bases short, with 12 bases between. The CDR3 has 15 residues. Germline CDR1 is WNHNN and CDR2 is SYGVQD (reference sequence). CDR3 in DNA: TGCGCCAGCAGTGAGTCGGCAGGGCAGGGAGAGACCCAGTACTTC. As protein: CASSESAGQGETQYF.

V gene TRBV28 combines with J gene TRBJ1-3; weak D call: TRBD1 (5 bases). Germline V lookup: CDR1 MDHEN, CDR2 SYDVKM. The CDR3 covers 16 residues. The germline V and J ends were trimmed by 3 bases and 1 base, with 13 bases remaining between them. The CDR3 loop is CASSFRGRPSGNTIYF. Here the CDR3 DNA reads TGTGCCAGCAGTTTTCGGGGCCGACCATCTGGAAACACCATATATTTT.

V and J are TRBV5-1 and TRBJ1-1; 9 nucleotides match TRBD1. The junction had 6 bases not matched to a gene; V was cut back by 1 base and J by 5 bases. The CDR3 loop spans 15 amino acids. CDR1 is SGHRS and CDR2 is YFSETQ in the germline V gene. The CDR3 DNA is TGCGCCAGCAGCTTGTCAGGGACAGGGAGGACTGAAGCTTTCTTT. It encodes CASSLSGTGRTEAFF.

CDR3 DNA sequence: TGTGCCAGCACATTAACGGTACAGGGTCCCTACGAGCAGTACTTC. Its translation is CASTLTVQGPYEQYF. The chain recombines TRBV2 with TRBJ2-7; perhaps TRBD1 as D (6 bases). The length of the CDR3 is 15 residues. V lost 7 bases and J 2 bases, leaving 18 bases between the germline ends. Germline V gene data show CDR1 as SNHLY and CDR2 as FYNNEI.

The chain recombines TRBV18 with TRBJ2-5; D is unresolved. The V end was cut by 3 bases, the J end by 5 bases, with 22 bases between. Germline V gene lookup returns CDR1 KGHSH and CDR2 LQKENI. The CDR3 length is 17 residues. The CDR3 is CASSPPKGVGWRETQYF. CDR3 DNA: TGTGCCAGCTCACCTCCGAAGGGCGTTGGTTGGCGTGAGACCCAGTACTTC.

This sequence joins TRBV28 and TRBJ2-6; D not certain. The CDR3 runs to 19 residues. Germline V CDR1 and CDR2: MDHEN, SYDVKM. CDR3 bases: TGTCCCCAAAATATAAAAAGGCCCCGGTCCCTCTCTGGGGCCAACGTCCTGACTTTC. The encoded protein is CPQNIKRPRSLSGANVLTF.

The genes are TRBV4-1 and TRBJ1-1; D is uncertain. Trimming left V 0 bases short and J 4 bases short, with 9 bases between. The CDR3 has 14 amino acids. The germline V gene encodes CDR1 MGHRA and CDR2 YSYEKL. The CDR3 coding sequence is TGCGCCAGCAGCCAAGAGGGGAGGGCCACTGAAGCTTTCTTT. Protein: CASSQEGRATEAFF.

The chain carries TRBV4-3 and TRBJ2-7; the match to TRBD2 covers 8 bases. The germline V gene has CDR1 LGHNA and CDR2 YSLEER. CDR3 length: 17 amino acids. The trim removed 0 bases at V and 2 bases at J, leaving 9 bases unmatched. The CDR3 DNA follows: TGCGCCAGCAGCCAAGATGCCCATGCGGGAGGCGCCTACGAGCAGTACTTC. It is translated as CASSQDAHAGGAYEQYF.

The J gene is TRBJ2-4, the V gene TRBV27, with D perhaps matching TRBD1 (6 bases). Trimming removed 5 bases at V and 6 bases at J, with 17 bases between. The CDR3 is 15 amino acids. Per germline, CDR1 MNHEY and CDR2 SMNVEV (reference sequence). The CDR3 nucleotides are TGTGCCAGCAGTCCCGAGACAGGCCTACGAAACATTCAGTACTTC. Protein: CASSPETGLRNIQYF.

This chain connects TRBV6-1 to TRBJ1-6, with no clear D. Germline CDR1 MNHNS, CDR2 SASEGT. V was trimmed by 10 bases and J by 1 base, leaving 14 bases between them. The CDR3 is made up of 15 amino acids. This CDR3 is CATTDDRSYNSPLHF. DNA of the CDR3: TGTGCCACAACTGACGACCGATCCTATAATTCACCCCTCCACTTT.